The subject of this entry is one TCR beta chain. Primers: 60 Vbeta forward and 13 Jbeta reverse. Data came from immunoSEQ multiplex PCR; TCRdb stores just in-frame clones and leaves some out. The sample features about 48,000 clones, with 2% to 2.5% in its top ten. V lost 4 bases, J lost 9 bases, and 22 bases lay in between. Germline loops: CDR1 GTSNPN, CDR2 SVGIG (reference sequence). This CDR3 comprises 14 residues. This specimen comes from a study of cytomegalovirus exposure and HLA in healthy donors. Across the study: T cells numbering around 200 million yielded 100 million to 120 million unique TCR beta sequences in an earlier analysis.

The chain uses TRBV30 and TRBJ2-7, with TRBD1 as a possible D gene (6 bases). The clonotype was recovered from a woman aged 40 to 50 in good health and CMV-seronegative. The source material was PBMCs. In DNA, the CDR3 is TGTGCCTGGACCCCGGGGAAAGGGGGATTAGTGCAGTACTTC. Translation gives CAWTPGKGGLVQYF.